One and the same sample provided the 25 T cell receptor beta chains below, sequenced in a study of T cells after yellow fever vaccination. TCRdb recomputed calls from the 5' RACE reads with MiXCR, one row per CDR3 protein. This sample carries roughly 120,000 distinct CDR3 sequences, around 7.7% of them seen once, and the ten largest clones take around 2.5%. The material sequenced was CD4+ T cells sorted from PBMCs, taken less than 11 days after the first yellow fever vaccination. Receptors were obtained from a man in his late teens or twenties who received the YFV17D yellow fever vaccine.

This clonotype was found many times. The chain employs TRBV29-1 and TRBJ2-1; possible D gene TRBD1, 7 bases. From germline, CDR1 is SQVTM and CDR2 ANQGSEA. Trimming took off 6 bases at V and 6 bases at J, with 21 bases between the two ends. This CDR3 comprises 15 residues. The CDR3 DNA reads as TGCAGCGTAATCGGGGGCAGACAGGGCGGCAATGAGCAGTTCTTC. Protein product: CSVIGGRQGGNEQFF.

This clonotype was picked up many times. The chain joins TRBV6-1 to TRBJ2-6; D is uncertain. With 5 bases removed from V and 1 base from J, the gap between germline ends came to 9 bases. The CDR3 spans 15 residues. Germline CDR1 MNHNS, CDR2 SASEGT. CDR3: CASSIRQSGANVLTF. DNA of the CDR3: TGTGCCAGCAGTATAAGGCAGTCTGGGGCCAACGTCCTGACTTTC.

This clonotype has ten or more counts. The rearrangement uses TRBV2 and TRBJ2-1; D tentatively fits TRBD1 or TRBD2 (5 bases each). V lost 4 bases, J lost 5 bases, and 9 bases lay in between. CDR1 and CDR2 from the germline V gene are SNHLY and FYNNEI. This CDR3 is built from 13 residues. The CDR3 reads CASSVLGDNEQFF. CDR3 bases: TGTGCCAGCAGTGTGCTGGGGGACAATGAGCAGTTCTTC.

A few counts support this clonotype. CDR3 amino acids: CSARDSGGSQRGTQYF. The DNA of the CDR3 is TGCAGTGCTAGAGATAGCGGGGGCTCCCAACGGGGTACGCAGTATTTT. The chain combines TRBV20-1 with TRBJ2-3; 9 bases are a match to TRBD2. The CDR3 runs to 16 residues. Germline values: CDR1 DFQATT, CDR2 SNEGSKA (reference sequence). V dropped 0 bases and J dropped 8; count of bases not matched to a gene: 12.

This clonotype was detected ten times or more. The chain is built from TRBV3-1 and TRBJ1-5, with D maybe TRBD1 (6 bases). Germline V lookup: CDR1 LGHDT, CDR2 YNNKEL (reference sequence). V lost 0 bases and J 9 bases, leaving 18 bases between the germline ends. CDR3 length: 16 amino acids. The CDR3, as DNA: TGTGCCAGCAGCCAAGATCGGGACACCCGGGGAAGGCCCCAGCATTTT. Encoded protein: CASSQDRDTRGRPQHF.

This clonotype has ten or more counts. The V gene is TRBV4-3, the J gene TRBJ1-2; weak D call: TRBD1 (6 bases). Germline CDR1 reads LGHNA; CDR2 reads YSLEER. The V and J ends lost 4 bases and 4 bases respectively, with 13 bases between them. The CDR3 runs 14 residues. The CDR3 DNA follows: TGCGCCAGCAGCCCTGTGGGGGCGGGCTATGGCTACACCTTC. This translates into CASSPVGAGYGYTF.

In its sample, this clonotype was seen many times. The chain has TRBV5-1 and TRBJ1-1, with D unclear. Germline CDR1 is SGHRS and CDR2 is YFSETQ. Trimming shortened V by 0 bases and J by 0 bases, and 9 bases separated the two germline ends. The CDR3 extends over 15 amino acids. The CDR3 sequence is CASSLVGNLNTEAFF. In DNA, the CDR3 is TGCGCCAGCAGCTTGGTTGGCAATTTGAACACTGAAGCTTTCTTT.

This clonotype was detected many times. The V and J genes are TRBV29-1 and TRBJ2-5, with D maybe TRBD2 (5 bases). In germline, CDR1 is SQVTM, CDR2 ANQGSEA. The CDR3 has 12 residues. Trimming stripped 5 bases from V and 2 bases from J, with 9 bases between. CDR3 in amino acids: CSVFGDQETQYF. The CDR3, as DNA: TGCAGCGTTTTCGGGGATCAAGAGACCCAGTACTTC.

Concerning this clonotype itself: A much larger clone sits a single nucleotide away, making a read error possible. The V gene is TRBV3-1, the J gene TRBJ2-5; D might be TRBD1 (6 bases). CDR1 is LGHDT and CDR2 is YNNKEL in the germline V gene (reference sequence). The CDR3 has 16 residues. DNA for the CDR3: TGTGTCAGCAGCCACGGGCCAAGCCACCCAGGGGCGACCCAGTACTTC. It is translated as CVSSHGPSHPGATQYF.

There are many counts of this clonotype. V and J are TRBV12-3 or TRBV12-4 and TRBJ2-1, with D tentatively TRBD2 (5 bases). The germline V and J ends were trimmed by 6 bases and 10 bases, with 10 bases remaining between them. The CDR3 extends over 11 amino acids. CDR3 in amino acids: CASSRGPEQFF. CDR3 in DNA: TGTGCCAGCAGCCGCGGGCCAGAGCAGTTCTTC.

This clonotype was observed at least ten times. The chain recombines TRBV4-2 with TRBJ2-3; TRBD2 agrees at 7 bases. The V and J ends lost 0 bases and 8 bases, in that order; junction bases with no gene match: 5. The CDR3 runs 14 residues. The V gene's germline CDR1 is LGHNA and CDR2 YNFKEQ. CDR3: CASSQESRTSTQYF. CDR3 DNA: TGTGCCAGCAGCCAAGAGAGTCGGACTAGTACGCAGTATTTT.

This clonotype was seen ten or more times. The chain carries TRBV28 and TRBJ1-6; possible D gene TRBD1, 6 bases. V was cut by 7 bases and J by 5 bases, with 12 bases left in between. Germline V CDR1 and CDR2: MDHEN, SYDVKM. The CDR3 contains 14 residues. The CDR3 loop is CASILRTDNSPLHF. The CDR3 DNA is TGTGCCAGCATACTCCGGACAGATAATTCACCCCTCCACTTT.

At least ten counts were recorded for this clonotype. This chain connects TRBV2 to TRBJ1-5; D is ambiguous. CDR3 length: 13 amino acids. Germline assignment: CDR1 SNHLY and CDR2 FYNNEI. Trimming cost V 7 bases and J 1 base, with 8 bases left between them. The CDR3 nucleotides read TGTGCCAGCATCCTAGACAGCAATCAGCCCCAGCATTTT. It encodes CASILDSNQPQHF. The full variable domain, in which reference TRBV2 and TRBJ1-5 provide the parts outside the CDR3, is EPEVTQTPSHQVTQMGQEVILRCVPISNHLYFYWYRQILGQKVEFLVSFYNNEISEKSEIFDDQFSVERPDGSNFTLKIRSTKLEDSAMYFCASILDSNQPQHFGDGTRLSIL.

V gene TRBV5-1 combines with J gene TRBJ2-1, with TRBD1 matching over 12 bases. The CDR3 covers 18 residues. Germline V gene sequence: CDR1 SGHRS, CDR2 YFSETQ. The V and J ends lost 4 bases and 9 bases, in that order; junction bases with no gene match: 17. CDR3 nucleotides: TGCGCCAGCAGCCGGGGACCGGGACAGGGGGCCGACCTGAGTGAGCAGTTCTTC. The encoded protein is CASSRGPGQGADLSEQFF.

This clonotype came up many times. The chain uses TRBV5-6 and TRBJ2-1; 8 nucleotides line up with TRBD2. The CDR3 runs 13 residues. The V gene's germline CDR1 is SGHDT and CDR2 YYEEEE. Trimming removed 4 bases from V and 8 bases from J; junction bases left unmatched: 5. The CDR3 reads CASSEGTSDEQFF. The CDR3 DNA follows: TGTGCCAGCAGCGAAGGGACTAGTGATGAGCAGTTCTTC.

This clonotype was seen ten or more times. The J gene is TRBJ2-7, the V gene TRBV6-5; TRBD1 or TRBD2 may be the D gene (5 bases each). Trimming removed 7 bases from V and 6 bases from J, with 22 bases in between. CDR3 length: 15 residues. Germline V gene sequence: CDR1 MNHEY, CDR2 SVGAGI. The CDR3 sequence: CASTHPSRESAEQYF. The CDR3 nucleotides read TGTGCCAGCACCCACCCGTCCAGGGAGAGTGCCGAGCAGTACTTC.

This clonotype was seen ten or more times. The chain joins TRBV5-1 to TRBJ2-3; 12 nucleotides agree with TRBD2. V was clipped by 4 bases and J by 2 bases; unmatched bases: 5. The germline gives CDR1 SGHRS, CDR2 YFSETQ. This CDR3 has 16 residues. The CDR3, as DNA: TGCGCCAGCAGCCTAGCGGGGGGGCTGATCACAGATACGCAGTATTTT. Translating gives CASSLAGGLITDTQYF. The full variable domain, with the rest looked up from reference TRBV5-1 and TRBJ2-3, is KAGVTQTPRYLIKTRGQQVTLSCSPISGHRSVSWYQQTPGQGLQFLFEYFSETQRNKGNFPGRFSGRQFSNSRSEMNVSTLELGDSALYLCASSLAGGLITDTQYFGPGTRLTVL.

The chain combines TRBV5-5 with TRBJ2-5; weak D call: TRBD1 (6 bases). V lost 4 bases and J lost 0, with 13 bases in between. Germline assignment: CDR1 SGHKS and CDR2 YYEKEE (reference sequence). There are 15 residues in the CDR3. As DNA, the CDR3 is TGTGCCAGCAGCCTCCTGAGGGGGTACCAAGAGACCCAGTACTTC. Translation: CASSLLRGYQETQYF.

In this sample, this clonotype turned up many times. This chain joins TRBV9 and TRBJ1-2; the D is unclear. Trimming removed 4 bases from V and 3 bases from J, with 13 bases in between. Looked up from germline, CDR1 is SGDLS and CDR2 is YYNGEE. The length of the CDR3 is 14 residues. CDR3 in amino acids: CASSLKMADYGYTF. CDR3 bases: TGTGCCAGCAGCTTAAAGATGGCTGACTATGGCTACACCTTC.

This clonotype has ten or more counts. This chain links TRBV20-1 with TRBJ1-5, with TRBD1 matching 8 bases. Germline V gene data show CDR1 as DFQATT and CDR2 as SNEGSKA (reference sequence). The CDR3 is 15 amino acids. The trim removed 5 bases at V and 0 bases at J, leaving 6 bases unmatched. The CDR3 bases are TGCAGTGCTGATCGGACAGGGATTAGCAATCAGCCCCAGCATTTT. This translates into CSADRTGISNQPQHF.

This clonotype was recorded many times. V and J are TRBV7-2 and TRBJ1-5; D may be TRBD1 (5 bases). The CDR3 is 15 amino acids. Germline V CDR1 and CDR2: SGHTA, FQGNSA. The V and J ends lost 4 bases and 0 bases respectively, with 10 bases between them. The CDR3 nucleotides are TGTGCCAGCAGCTCCACAGGAAATAGCAATCAGCCCCAGCATTTT. The encoded protein is CASSSTGNSNQPQHF.

The table lists this clonotype with many counts. V gene TRBV4-2 combines with J gene TRBJ1-4, with D tentatively TRBD1 (6 bases). The CDR3 totals 15 residues. The germline CDR1 and CDR2 sequences are LGHNA and YNFKEQ. Trimming pared 3 bases from V and 8 bases from J, leaving 16 bases between. CDR3 DNA: TGTGCCAGCAGCCATGAGGGGGGGGAAGAAGAAAAACTGTTTTTT. It is translated as CASSHEGGEEEKLFF.

This clonotype was counted many times. The V and J genes are TRBV5-1 and TRBJ1-2; unclear D gene. V was trimmed by 0 bases and J by 1 base, leaving 7 bases between them. The CDR3 is 14 amino acids. Germline CDR1 and CDR2: SGHRS and YFSETQ. For the CDR3, the DNA is TGCGCCAGCAGCTTGGATGGAAATAACTATGGCTACACCTTC. It translates to CASSLDGNNYGYTF.

In its sample, this clonotype was seen many times. V gene TRBV7-9 combines with J gene TRBJ2-1, with unresolved D. The germline V and J ends were trimmed by 5 bases and 8 bases, with 13 bases remaining between them. Germline lookup yields CDR1 SEHNR and CDR2 FQNEAQ (reference sequence). This CDR3 has 13 amino acids. As DNA, the CDR3 is TGTGCCAGCAGCCGTCCCCCCGGCCATGAGCAGTTCTTC. Protein: CASSRPPGHEQFF.

This clonotype was picked up many times. The V gene is TRBV5-1, the J gene TRBJ1-2, with D maybe TRBD1 (5 bases). The CDR3 loop spans 14 amino acids. V was clipped by 0 bases and J by 2 bases, with 8 bases between them. From germline, CDR1 is SGHRS and CDR2 YFSETQ. CDR3 sequence (DNA): TGCGCCAGCAGCTTGGTGCCAGGGAACTATGGCTACACCTTC. Amino acid sequence: CASSLVPGNYGYTF.